The 2 T cell receptor beta chains listed next were all sequenced from one sample in a study of blood T cell repertoires in COVID-19. Using immunoSEQ multiplex PCR, the repertoire was profiled, and TCRdb retains in-frame clones only, with some absent. The sample has about 97,000 clones, 75% to 95% seen once. The sequenced sample was peripheral blood. The receptors originated from a man aged 55 to 69 with acute or convalescent COVID-19.

A note on this clone: The same CDR3 also results from other DNA sequences found in this sample. The chain combines TRBV6-5 with TRBJ1-1; TRBD1 might be the D (6 bases). The germline gives CDR1 MNHEY, CDR2 SVGAGI. The CDR3 runs to 13 residues. Trimming left V 7 bases short and J 5 bases short, with 14 bases between. CDR3 in DNA: TGTGCCAGCACGAGGGGGGGAAGTACTGAAGCTTTCTTT. Its protein is CASTRGGSTEAFF.

The chain joins TRBV4-1 to TRBJ1-4, with D unclear. The V and J ends lost 2 bases and 8 bases respectively, with 15 bases between them. CDR1 MGHRA and CDR2 YSYEKL come from the germline V gene. This CDR3 region has 15 residues. In DNA form, the CDR3 reads TGCGCCAGCAGCCAATCGAATCGGGTTGACGAAAAACTGTTTTTT. Translating gives CASSQSNRVDEKLFF.